This T cell receptor beta chain emerged from a study of long-term antiretroviral therapy in people with HIV. Study-level results: Older ART regimens may have been in use when blood was drawn between the mid-2000s and the late 2010s. Repertoires in HIV (unlike those of controls) had narrower CDR3 length ranges.

Run at survey level, the immunoSEQ assay was version v3.0. Assay used: immunoSEQ multiplex PCR; TCRdb lists only in-frame clones, some missing. Of 15,000 or so clones listed, approximately 77% were seen once; the top ten hold 15% to 25%. The sample holds one count of this clone. Antigen: not known. Trimming took 6 bases from V and 3 from J, leaving 11 bases between them. The CDR3 covers 13 residues. The germline V gene has CDR1 MNHEY and CDR2 SVGAGI. This TCR derives from a woman aged 40 to 50 with HIV. The chain links TRBV6-5 to TRBJ1-1; D ambiguous. This specimen consisted of unsorted PBMCs, obtained 0.5 years before starting antiretroviral therapy. This CDR3 reads CASRRTVDTEAFF. CDR3 sequence (DNA): TGTGCCAGCAGGCGTACGGTAGACACTGAAGCTTTCTTT.